The source of this TCR beta chain is a study of somatic mutations in cytotoxic T cells in rheumatoid arthritis. Overall study context: Patient blood was drawn as 30 ml EDTA; the draw came right after diagnosis and before any treatment.

Isolation of CD4+ and CD8+ cells used positive magnetic bead selection, with purity checked by flow cytometry. The length of the CDR3 is 11 residues. Trimming stripped 3 bases from V and 3 bases from J, with 2 bases between. Germline assignment: CDR1 SGDLS and CDR2 YYNGEE. Repertoires were generated with immunoSEQ multiplex PCR, while TCRdb's copy carries only in-frame clones and drops some. This table has about 14,000 clones, over 75% appearing once. The study's findings and limits: Healthy controls did not share the age-linked increase in CD8+ clonality seen in rheumatoid arthritis patients.

With regard to this clone: The antigen remains unidentified.

The V and J genes are TRBV9 and TRBJ2-3; D is unresolved. The sample was CD8+ T cells sorted from blood. The TCR was taken from an adult with rheumatoid arthritis. CDR3 in DNA: TGTGCCAGCAGCGCAACAGATACGCAGTATTTT. Protein sequence: CASSATDTQYF.